Sequencing of this T cell receptor (beta chain) was carried out in a study of blood T cell repertoires in COVID-19. The overall study: Collection of acute and convalescent COVID-19 samples took place in the United States, Italy and Spain.

Authors' analysis steps: The assay estimated nucleated cells by amplifying reference gene primers. The protocol was immunoSEQ multiplex PCR, while the TCRdb copy is restricted to in-frame clones and leaves out a portion. V, J and clone size are taken as reported in that table, and D and trimming were inferred from the DNA itself. The sample lists 250,000 to 300,000 clones, 90% occurring once. This study enrolled people aged 18 to 89 from roughly 22 US geographic areas. Each recovered donor of Cohort 3 presented with two negative PCRs, clearance, or symptom resolution. Material for sequencing was PBMCs or T cells enriched from blood (not recorded which). The TCR was taken from a woman aged 25 to 39 who had recovered from COVID-19.

The CDR3 sequence is CASSSRDRGHRDTQYF. For the CDR3, the DNA is TGTGCCAGCAGTTCCCGGGACAGGGGGCATAGGGATACGCAGTATTTT. The V and J genes are TRBV11-2 and TRBJ2-3, with 12 nucleotides matching TRBD1. Germline CDR1 and CDR2: SGHAT and FQNNGV. The CDR3 is 16 amino acids. J gave up 6 bases and V 6 bases, and 10 bases lay outside the gene matches.